These 27 T cell receptor beta chains were sequenced from one sample in a study of T-cell memory formation after mild COVID-19. TCRdb redid the calling of the 5' RACE reads with MiXCR, one entry per CDR3 protein. Of more than 350,000 distinct CDR3 sequences listed, over 20% were seen once; the top ten hold approximately 12%. Sequencing used PBMCs or a T cell subset sorted from them (not recorded which). The receptor set was obtained from an adult woman who had mild COVID-19 (a few samples of this study predate the infection). Cell type and time point are not known.

This clonotype has just a few counts. The CDR3 DNA reads as TGCGCCAGCAGCTTGGGACAGGGGTCAAATACGCAGTATTTT. Translation gives CASSLGQGSNTQYF. The V gene is TRBV5-1, the J gene TRBJ2-3, with 8 positions matching TRBD1. CDR1 and CDR2 from the germline V gene are SGHRS and YFSETQ. This CDR3 has 14 amino acids. The ends lost 0 bases at V and 7 bases at J; junction bases unmatched: 4.

The rearrangement links TRBV7-6 to TRBJ2-5; 8 bases agree with TRBD1. The junction had 7 bases not matched to a gene; V was cut back by 4 bases and J by 3 bases. CDR3 length equals 15 residues. CDR1 is SGHVS, CDR2 FNYEAQ, per germline. The CDR3 DNA follows: TGTGCCAGCAGCTCACGACCGGACAGGGAAGAGACCCAGTACTTC. Translating gives CASSSRPDREETQYF.

This clonotype was found many times. This rearrangement joins TRBV6-2 or TRBV6-3 to TRBJ2-1, with TRBD2 identical over 12 bases. J lost 3 bases, V lost 0 bases, and 12 bases had no gene match. The CDR3 length is 20 residues. CDR1 and CDR2 (germline): MNHEY, SVGEGT. The CDR3 region has the DNA TGTGCCAGCAGTTACTCTTCTAGCGGGGGGGCCGAGGGAGGCTACAATGAGCAGTTCTTC. Its protein product is CASSYSSSGGAEGGYNEQFF.

This clonotype came up a few times. The V call is TRBV4-1, the J call TRBJ1-2; tentative D call: TRBD1 (6 bases). Trimming cost V 0 bases and J 8 bases, with 16 bases left between them. Germline V lookup: CDR1 MGHRA, CDR2 YSYEKL. This CDR3 spans 15 amino acids. CDR3 sequence: CASSQEGARAEGYTF. CDR3 nucleotides: TGCGCCAGCAGCCAAGAGGGGGCCAGGGCAGAGGGCTACACCTTC.

This clonotype has only a few counts. The V gene is TRBV29-1, the J gene TRBJ1-1; the match to TRBD1 covers 7 bases. The CDR3 has 14 residues. Per germline, CDR1 SQVTM and CDR2 ANQGSEA. The ends lost 3 bases at V and 1 base at J; junction bases unmatched: 5. CDR3 sequence reads: CSVEKTGRNTEAFF. The CDR3 DNA reads TGCAGCGTTGAGAAGACAGGGAGGAACACTGAAGCTTTCTTT.

The rearrangement joins TRBV7-2 to TRBJ1-1; D gene ambiguous. CDR1 is SGHTA and CDR2 is FQGNSA in the germline V gene. V was shortened by 5 bases and J by 8 bases, with 12 bases between the two germline ends. The CDR3 length is 12 residues. For the CDR3, the DNA is TGTGCCAGCAGCAGGCGGTGGGGAGAAGCTTTCTTT. This sequence encodes CASSRRWGEAFF.

In this sample, this clonotype turned up a few times. The V call is TRBV5-4, the J call TRBJ2-5, with TRBD2 matching over 7 bases. This CDR3 is 15 amino acids long. Germline lookup yields CDR1 SGHNT and CDR2 YYREEE (reference sequence). After removal of 4 bases from V and 5 bases from J, the junction contained 11 bases not matched to a gene. CDR3 sequence (DNA): TGTGCCAGCAGCCCACCTGGGGGGGAACGGGAGACCCAGTACTTC. The encoded protein is CASSPPGGERETQYF.

This chain links TRBV20-1 with TRBJ2-7; a weak D match, TRBD2 (6 bases). The CDR3 is 15 residues long. Germline CDR1 DFQATT, CDR2 SNEGSKA (reference sequence). V gave up 5 bases and J gave up 3 bases, with 20 bases separating them. The CDR3 DNA reads TGCAGTGCTCTAGGTTGGGGGGAAGTTGGCTACGAGCAGTACTTC. It specifies CSALGWGEVGYEQYF.

The genes are TRBV20-1 and TRBJ2-1; possible D gene TRBD2, 6 bases. Deletions cut 3 bases from V and 0 bases from J, with 9 bases between. The CDR3 has 14 amino acids. Germline V gene sequence: CDR1 DFQATT, CDR2 SNEGSKA (reference sequence). The CDR3 protein is CSASGRLSYNEQFF. The CDR3 bases are TGCAGTGCTAGCGGGAGACTCTCCTACAATGAGCAGTTCTTC.

This chain uses TRBV7-6 with TRBJ2-7, with 13 bases lining up with TRBD2. The trim removed 0 bases at V and 0 bases at J, leaving 5 bases unmatched. This CDR3 has 18 residues. Germline CDR1 reads SGHVS; CDR2 reads FNYEAQ. For the CDR3, the DNA is TGTGCCAGCAGCTTAGCCTCTGGGACTAGCGGGATCTCCTACGAGCAGTACTTC. It encodes CASSLASGTSGISYEQYF.

This rearrangement joins TRBV4-1 to TRBJ2-5; TRBD1 is a possible D gene (6 bases). V shed 1 base and J shed 0 bases, with 9 bases lying between them. This CDR3 region has 15 residues. Per germline, CDR1 MGHRA and CDR2 YSYEKL. The CDR3 DNA is TGCGCCAGCAGCCAAGCGACAGGCTACCAAGAGACCCAGTACTTC. Translation: CASSQATGYQETQYF.

This CDR3 reads CASSHGRTGNTEAFF. The CDR3 region has the DNA TGTGCCAGCAGTCACGGTAGGACCGGGAACACTGAAGCTTTCTTT. The chain links TRBV6-5 to TRBJ1-1, with no clear D. The germline CDR1 and CDR2 sequences are MNHEY and SVGAGI. The CDR3 is 15 residues long. Deletions cut 5 bases from V and 1 base from J, with 14 bases between.

There are a few counts of this clonotype. The chain employs TRBV9 and TRBJ2-7; 8 bases fit TRBD2. This CDR3 has 18 amino acids. Germline values: CDR1 SGDLS, CDR2 YYNGEE. The trim removed 2 bases at V and 1 base at J, leaving 14 bases unmatched. CDR3 loop: CASSVTASRGGTSYEQYF. The CDR3 DNA follows: TGTGCCAGCAGCGTTACCGCCAGCCGCGGGGGGACTTCCTACGAGCAGTACTTC.

This sequence joins TRBV5-1 and TRBJ1-3; 10 bases agree with TRBD1. Germline CDR1 is SGHRS and CDR2 is YFSETQ. The CDR3 runs 16 residues. V trimming: 0 bases; J trimming: 2 bases; junction bases outside the gene matches: 2. The CDR3 spells CASSLGTGGTGNTIYF. The CDR3 nucleotides are TGCGCCAGCAGCTTGGGGACAGGGGGTACTGGAAACACCATATATTTT.

The chain carries TRBV6-4 and TRBJ2-7; 13 nucleotides agree with TRBD2. CDR3 size: 18 residues. Germline V gene sequence: CDR1 MRHNA, CDR2 SNTAGT. J was trimmed by 11 bases and V by 2 bases; bases with no gene match: 18. DNA of the CDR3: TGTGCCAGCAGTGACCTGGGACAGGGGACTAGCGGGGTCCGCGTGGAGTACTTC. This translates into CASSDLGQGTSGVRVEYF.

This clonotype appeared a few times. This sequence joins TRBV24-1 and TRBJ2-1; D ambiguous. CDR3 length equals 14 residues. With 0 bases removed from V and 5 bases from J, the gap between germline ends came to 7 bases. CDR1 and CDR2 from the germline V gene are KGHDR and SFDVKD. The CDR3 reads CATSDLDGDNEQFF. The CDR3 DNA is TGTGCCACCAGTGATTTGGATGGGGACAATGAGCAGTTCTTC.

At least ten counts were recorded for this clonotype. The chain joins TRBV5-1 to TRBJ2-5; D gene ambiguous. Germline V gene lookup returns CDR1 SGHRS and CDR2 YFSETQ. The CDR3 sequence is 14 residues long. V lost 4 bases and J 1 base, leaving 11 bases between the germline ends. As DNA, the CDR3 is TGCGCCAGCAGCCCCGGGTCCAGCCAAGAGACCCAGTACTTC. This gives the protein CASSPGSSQETQYF.

This clonotype was recorded a few times. The CDR3 loop is CASSETAASGNTIYF. The CDR3 bases are TGTGCCAGCAGCGAAACAGCTGCCTCTGGAAACACCATATATTTT. This sequence joins TRBV3-1 and TRBJ1-3; unclear D gene. V lost 5 bases, J lost 0 bases, and 11 bases lay in between. Germline V gene lookup returns CDR1 LGHDT and CDR2 YNNKEL (reference sequence). CDR3 size: 15 residues.

This clonotype has at least ten counts. The chain carries TRBV20-1 and TRBJ2-1, with 7 positions matching TRBD2. Losses at the gene ends were 2 bases for V and 7 bases for J; bases not matched to a gene: 8. From germline, CDR1 is DFQATT and CDR2 SNEGSKA (reference sequence). The CDR3 has 14 amino acids. The CDR3 is CSARSSGIGNEQFF. For the CDR3, the DNA is TGCAGTGCTAGATCCAGCGGGATTGGTAATGAGCAGTTCTTC.

This clonotype was observed at least ten times. The rearrangement links TRBV5-1 to TRBJ1-1; D not certain. The V end lost 0 bases, the J end lost 3 bases, and 6 bases lay between the germline ends. The CDR3 has 13 amino acids. Germline-derived CDR1 and CDR2 are SGHRS and YFSETQ. Here the CDR3 DNA reads TGCGCCAGCAGCTTGGCGGGTTACACTGAAGCTTTCTTT. Protein product: CASSLAGYTEAFF.

The rearrangement joins TRBV6-5 to TRBJ1-1; a weak D match, TRBD1 (6 bases). The CDR3 runs 14 residues. Per the germline V gene, CDR1 is MNHEY and CDR2 is SVGAGI. V gave up 7 bases and J gave up 0 bases, with 12 bases separating them. The CDR3: CASTPPGVNTEAFF. CDR3 nucleotide sequence: TGTGCCAGCACCCCACCAGGGGTGAACACTGAAGCTTTCTTT.

J is TRBJ1-1 and V is TRBV6-5; tentatively, D is TRBD1 (5 bases). Trimming removed 5 bases at V and 7 bases at J, with 8 bases between. Germline CDR1 is MNHEY and CDR2 is SVGAGI. The CDR3 has 11 residues. CDR3 sequence: CASSAGNEAFF. DNA for the CDR3: TGTGCCAGCAGTGCAGGGAATGAAGCTTTCTTT.

J is TRBJ2-1 and V is TRBV5-4; 9 bases map to TRBD2. The CDR3 runs 15 residues. V trimming: 1 base; J trimming: 7 bases; junction bases outside the gene matches: 6. The V gene's germline CDR1 is SGHNT and CDR2 YYREEE (reference sequence). The CDR3 here is CASSLKRSGGNEQFF. As DNA, the CDR3 is TGTGCCAGCAGCTTGAAACGTAGCGGGGGTAATGAGCAGTTCTTC.

Only a few counts were recorded for this clonotype. This sequence may be a read error, since a much larger clone differs from it by one base. The chain is built from TRBV9 and TRBJ2-7; no firm D call. The ends were cut back, 0 bases at V and 6 bases at J, with 7 bases in the middle. Germline V lookup: CDR1 SGDLS, CDR2 YYNGEE. The CDR3 loop spans 12 amino acids. The CDR3 is CASSVEGGEQYF. The CDR3 DNA sequence: TGTGCCAGCAGCGTAGAGGGTGGCGAGCAGTACTTC.

This rearrangement joins TRBV7-9 to TRBJ1-1; D is perhaps TRBD1 (5 bases). This CDR3 is 14 amino acids long. V lost 5 bases and J lost 4, with 14 bases in between. CDR1 is SEHNR and CDR2 is FQNEAQ in the germline V gene (reference sequence). In DNA form, the CDR3 reads TGTGCCAGCAGCCTACGACTGGGGGTCACTGAAGCTTTCTTT. Translation gives CASSLRLGVTEAFF.

The chain joins TRBV10-2 to TRBJ1-2; unclear D gene. The CDR3 extends over 13 amino acids. V shed 2 bases and J shed 5 bases, with 9 bases lying between them. Germline V lookup: CDR1 WSHSY, CDR2 SAAADI. CDR3: CASSEGKGYGYTF. CDR3 bases: TGCGCCAGCAGTGAGGGGAAAGGGTATGGCTACACCTTC.

This clonotype was recorded a few times. This chain connects TRBV20-1 to TRBJ2-5; D may match TRBD1 or TRBD2 (5 bases each). The CDR3 covers 13 residues. Between the trimmed V and J ends, which lost 1 base and 7 bases, there was a span of 13 bases. Germline CDR1 and CDR2: DFQATT and SNEGSKA (reference sequence). CDR3 DNA sequence: TGCAGTGCTAGAGCGGGGACGTCGGGGACCCAGTACTTC. It yields the protein CSARAGTSGTQYF.